Included here is one T cell receptor (beta chain) sequence, with context. The record originates from a study of blood T cell repertoires in COVID-19. Study context: The origin of the acute and convalescent COVID-19 samples was the United States, Italy and Spain. From T cells, B-cell-depleted T cells, or PBMCs came the material, which was cDNA or gDNA.

V lost 7 bases to trimming and J lost 5 bases; unmatched junction nucleotides: 13. Germline CDR1 reads SGHTA; CDR2 reads FQGTGA. The CDR3 runs to 15 residues. In the authors' methods: How many nucleated cells were present was estimated from reference gene primer amplification. Only in-frame clones appear in the TCRdb table, and some are missing; sequencing was by immunoSEQ multiplex PCR. V, J and clone size were drawn from that table, and D and trimming were deduced from the DNA. The table includes 140,000 or so clones, approximately 88% detected once. The sample taken for sequencing was peripheral blood. This TCR came from a man in his 60s with active or convalescent COVID-19. The chain is built from TRBV7-3 and TRBJ2-7; 8 nucleotides match TRBD2. The CDR3 region is CASTPLRTSLNEQYF. CDR3 coding DNA: TGTGCCAGCACCCCCCTCCGGACTAGCTTGAACGAGCAGTACTTC.